One sample yielded the 10 T cell receptor beta chains listed below, sequenced in a study of PD-1 blockade in classical Hodgkin lymphoma. Only in-frame clones appear in the TCRdb table, and some are missing; sequencing was by immunoSEQ multiplex PCR. The table includes tens of thousands of clones, about 90% detected once. Time point specified: cycle 4 day 1 (C4D1), after around six weeks of nivolumab. In every patient, relapse followed autologous stem cell transplantation, while exposure to brentuximab vedotin differed. Specimen: peripheral blood mononuclear cells (PBMCs), collected before the fourth cycle of nivolumab. The receptors here all came from a human donor with classical Hodgkin lymphoma.

The chain is built from TRBV9 and TRBJ2-1; maybe TRBD2 (6 bases). The germline V gene encodes CDR1 SGDLS and CDR2 YYNGEE. The CDR3 spans 15 residues. Trimming left V 5 bases short and J 6 bases short, with 18 bases between. The DNA of the CDR3 is TGTGCCAGCAGTCGAGGAGGGGCCCCTGGCAATGAGCAGTTCTTC. This gives the protein CASSRGGAPGNEQFF.

This clone appeared a single time. J is TRBJ2-7 and V is TRBV4-1; D is uncertain. The CDR3 is made up of 13 amino acids. Trimming took 4 bases from V and 2 from J, leaving 9 bases between them. CDR1 MGHRA and CDR2 YSYEKL come from the germline V gene. The CDR3 sequence is CASSRVETYEQYF. CDR3 in DNA: TGCGCCAGCAGCCGGGTAGAGACCTACGAGCAGTACTTC.

V usage is TRBV29-1 and J usage is TRBJ1-2; D might be TRBD1 (5 bases). The length of the CDR3 is 13 residues. V shed 0 bases and J shed 8 bases, with 13 bases lying between them. CDR1 SQVTM and CDR2 ANQGSEA come from the germline V gene. CDR3 protein: CSVEDIRDSGYTF. CDR3 in DNA: TGCAGCGTTGAAGACATCCGGGACTCCGGCTACACCTTC.

On this clone: The junction and the germline gene differ at one end; a read error may be behind it. V and J are TRBV11-2 and TRBJ2-2, with D perhaps TRBD1 or TRBD2 (5 bases each). Germline V CDR1 and CDR2: SGHAT, FQNNGV. The CDR3 totals 16 residues. Here the CDR3 DNA reads TGTGCCAGCAGCTTAGGACAGCCGGATGGCACCGGGGAGTTGTTTTTT. Amino acids: CASSLGQPDGTGELFF.

This clone was detected once. CDR3 in DNA: TGTGCCTGGAGGCGGCTTAGCTCCTACGAGCAGTACTTC. Protein: CAWRRLSSYEQYF. V and J are TRBV30 and TRBJ2-7; D not certain. CDR3 size: 13 residues. V was pared by 3 bases and J by 0 bases, with 9 bases between. CDR1 GTSNPN and CDR2 SVGIG come from the germline V gene (reference sequence).

The J gene is TRBJ2-5, the V gene TRBV7-2; D is possibly TRBD2 (5 bases). V was clipped by 5 bases and J by 5 bases, with 18 bases between them. There are 15 residues in the CDR3. Germline assignment: CDR1 SGHTA and CDR2 FQGNSA. Written as DNA, the CDR3 is TGTGCCAGCAGCCGAAGGGCGGGCCCCAGGGAGACCCAGTACTTC. As protein: CASSRRAGPRETQYF.

The V call is TRBV6-5, the J call TRBJ1-2, with D unresolved. CDR3 length: 14 residues. Germline V gene data show CDR1 as MNHEY and CDR2 as SVGAGI. Trimming pared 8 bases from V and 4 bases from J, leaving 17 bases between. DNA for the CDR3: TGTGCCAGCGGGATAAAGGGTTCTAGCTATGGCTACACCTTC. Translating gives CASGIKGSSYGYTF.

In its sample, this clone was seen once. The rearrangement uses TRBV7-9 and TRBJ1-4; D may be TRBD1 (5 bases). V lost 1 base and J lost 12, with 9 bases in between. Germline CDR1 reads SEHNR; CDR2 reads FQNEAQ (reference sequence). There are 12 residues in the CDR3. As DNA, the CDR3 is TGTGCCAGCAGCTTAGTATTAGGGGAACTGTTTTTT. It encodes CASSLVLGELFF.

The chain employs TRBV5-1 and TRBJ1-2; D call uncertain. The CDR3 length is 15 residues. V was pared by 0 bases and J by 0 bases, with 9 bases between. CDR1 is SGHRS, CDR2 YFSETQ, per germline. The CDR3 DNA reads as TGCGCCAGCAGCTTGGAAAGAGGAGCTAACTATGGCTACACCTTC. This codes for CASSLERGANYGYTF.

V is TRBV20-1 and J is TRBJ2-5; D remains ambiguous. This CDR3 comprises 10 residues. The ends were cut back, 6 bases at V and 5 bases at J, with 7 bases in the middle. Germline V gene sequence: CDR1 DFQATT, CDR2 SNEGSKA (reference sequence). The CDR3 region has the DNA TGCAGTGCCTCCGAGGAGACCCAGTACTTC. It translates to CSASEETQYF.